This T cell receptor (beta chain) was recorded in a study of beta chain features in type 1 diabetes. Notes on the study in general: In all four CD4+ subsets, TCRB CDR3 length was significantly, moderately reduced in type 1 diabetes. The naive, central memory and Treg TCRB repertoires showed an apparent similarity that was greater among patients than among healthy donors. The study found fewer insertions and more deletions at VDJ junctions in type 1 diabetes patients.

Turning to this clone: The antigen is not known.

Isolation of CD4+ naive, central memory, regulatory and stem cell-like memory cells was achieved by sorting via CD45RO/CCR7/CD25/CD127/CD95/CD27. Expressed TCRB transcripts were sequenced, since all the RNA that had been isolated was reverse transcribed. Libraries were prepared by immunoSEQ multiplex PCR; TCRdb keeps only in-frame clonotypes and omits some of them. The sample consists of 300,000 to 350,000 clones, 13% of them appearing once. The CDR3 has 15 residues. After removal of 5 bases from V and 8 bases from J, the junction contained 12 bases not matched to a gene. Germline CDR1 is MNHEY and CDR2 is SMNVEV (reference sequence).

This TCR derives from a young woman with type 1 diabetes. The chain has TRBV27 and TRBJ2-5; 9 bases match TRBD1. The sequencing sample was made of naive CD4+ T cells from blood. CDR3 in DNA: TGTGCCAGCAGTCACCTCCGGACAGGGGTGTATACCCAGTACTTC. Amino acid sequence: CASSHLRTGVYTQYF.